This T cell receptor beta chain was identified in a study of blood T cell repertoires in COVID-19. About the research overall: Sites in the United States, Italy and Spain provided acute and convalescent COVID-19 samples. Sources were T cells, B-cell-depleted T cells, or PBMCs; the material itself was cDNA or gDNA.

This clone has a single count. The authors' processing: Quantification of nucleated cells was approximated via reference gene primer amplification. Method: immunoSEQ multiplex PCR; TCRdb's copy keeps in-frame clones and lacks some. The V and J calls and the clone size are those of that table, but D and trimming were determined from the DNA. The sample records approximately 88,000 clones, around 85% being singletons. Between the trimmed V and J ends, which lost 4 bases and 0 bases, there was a span of 13 bases. This CDR3 region has 16 residues. Germline CDR1 and CDR2: LGHDT and YNNKEL (reference sequence).

This TCR was recovered from a woman between 65 and 79 years old with acute or convalescent COVID-19. V and J are TRBV3-1 (or the pseudogene TRBV3-2) and TRBJ1-3, with D possibly TRBD1 on 6 matching bases. Source material: peripheral blood. CDR3 in amino acids: CASSRGGGSSGNTIYF. The CDR3 nucleotides read TGTGCCAGCAGCCGTGGGGGCGGGAGCTCTGGAAACACCATATATTTT.